These T cell receptor beta chains were read from a single sample in a study of blood T cell repertoires in COVID-19. Repertoires were generated with immunoSEQ multiplex PCR, while TCRdb's copy carries only in-frame clones and drops some. The sample yields a few hundred thousand clones, approximately 90% seen once. The specimen was PBMCs or T cells enriched from blood (not recorded which). These receptors all stem from a young woman who had recovered from COVID-19. Both conserved end residues are part of each CDR3. Each record gives: J gene, D gene, clone size, V gene, CDR3 length, CDR3 DNA, CDR3 protein. The D gene is left open where the match is weak. The size entry is marked missing in some rows and otherwise reads once, few, many or a size class.

>TRBJ2-5|.|.|TRBV19|16
TGTGCCAGTAGTATAGCCCCAGGAACGACGAGAGAGACCCAGTACTTC
CASSIAPGTTRETQYF
>TRBJ1-2|.|once|TRBV5-4|14
TGTGCCAGCAGCCCTGTACGGTGGAGGGAAGGCTACACCTTC
CASSPVRWREGYTF
>TRBJ2-7|.|.|TRBV11-3|13
TGTGCCAGCAGCTTAACAGCGGGTTACGAGCAGTACTTC
CASSLTAGYEQYF
>TRBJ2-7|.|.|TRBV5-6|16
TGTGCCAGCAGCCCGTGGGGAGGGCCAGGGGTCTACGAGCAGTACTTC
CASSPWGGPGVYEQYF
>TRBJ1-5|.|.|TRBV28|15
TGTGCCAGCAGTACCCTCGAGCCTCGCAATCAGCCCCAGCATTTT
CASSTLEPRNQPQHF
>TRBJ1-1|.|.|TRBV5-1|13
TGCGCCAGCAGCGCGGCAGGGGTAACTGAAGCTTTCTTT
CASSAAGVTEAFF
>TRBJ1-1|.|.|TRBV7-7|13
TGTGCCAGCAGCTTAGGTCAGGGTAGAGGAGCTTTCTTT
CASSLGQGRGAFF
>TRBJ2-7|.|.|TRBV12-3/TRBV12-4|11
TGTGCCAGCAGTGCGCACTACGAGCAGTACTTC
CASSAHYEQYF
>TRBJ1-1|.|.|TRBV12-3/TRBV12-4|13
TGTGCCAGCAGTTTCGCGCGGAACACTGAAGCTTTCTTT
CASSFARNTEAFF
>TRBJ2-5|.|.|TRBV7-9|14
TGTGCCAGCAGCCGTCGGTCTTATGGAGAGACCCAGTACTTC
CASSRRSYGETQYF
>TRBJ2-2|TRBD1|few|TRBV7-7|15
TGTGCCAGCAGCTTAGACAGGGGAGCCACCGGGGAGCTGTTTTTT
CASSLDRGATGELFF
>TRBJ2-5|TRBD2|.|TRBV11-2|15
TGTGCCAGCAGCCCACTAGCGGGGGTCGGGGAGACCCAGTACTTC
CASSPLAGVGETQYF
>TRBJ1-5|.|.|TRBV5-6|14
TGTGCCAGCAGCCCGAGCAGGGGAGAGCAGCCCCAGCATTTT
CASSPSRGEQPQHF
>TRBJ1-1|.|.|TRBV27|14
TGTGCCAGTAGGAGGGTCCCAGGGAACACTGAAGCTTTCTTT
CASRRVPGNTEAFF
>TRBJ2-1|TRBD2|.|TRBV7-2|16
TGTGCCAGCAGCTCATTTGGGGCGGGGGGCCTCAATGAGCAGTTCTTC
CASSSFGAGGLNEQFF
>TRBJ1-1|TRBD1|.|TRBV2|13
TGTGCCAGCAGTGGGGTGGGGGACAGTGAAGCTTTCTTT
CASSGVGDSEAFF
>TRBJ1-1|.|.|TRBV30|15
TGTGCCGGGGGAACAGGGCCCTCCAAGAACACTGAAGCTTTCTTT
CAGGTGPSKNTEAFF
>TRBJ1-2|TRBD1|.|TRBV4-3|16
TGCGCCAGCAGCCAAGTCAGCAGGGGGGTGGACTATGGCTACACCTTC
CASSQVSRGVDYGYTF
>TRBJ1-2|.|.|TRBV30|14
TGTGCCTGGAGTGTGGGGCAAGAACTCTATGGCTACACCTTC
CAWSVGQELYGYTF
>TRBJ2-5|TRBD2|.|TRBV2|15
TGTGCCAGCACCCTAGGACTAGCGGGGCAAGAGACCCAGTACTTC
CASTLGLAGQETQYF
>TRBJ2-5|.|.|TRBV14|16
TGTGCCAGCAGCCAAGATTTCAACGGGGTCGGGGAGACCCAGTACTTC
CASSQDFNGVGETQYF
>TRBJ1-2|.|.|TRBV29-1|11
TGCAGCGTTGAAGGGGCAGCTGGCTACACCTTC
CSVEGAAGYTF
>TRBJ1-5|.|.|TRBV18|15
TGTGCCAGCTCACCGCGGGACTTTAGCAATCAGCCCCAGCATTTT
CASSPRDFSNQPQHF
>TRBJ1-5|TRBD1|.|TRBV4-1|14
TGCGCCAGCAGCCAGGACAGGGTCTATCAGCCCCAGCATTTT
CASSQDRVYQPQHF
>TRBJ1-1|TRBD1|.|TRBV28|15
TGTGCCAGCAGTGGTATACAGGGGATGAACACTGAAGCTTTCTTT
CASSGIQGMNTEAFF
>TRBJ1-1|.|.|TRBV15|13
TGTGCCACCAGCAGGCAACTCAACACTGAAGCTTTCTTT
CATSRQLNTEAFF
>TRBJ1-3|.|.|TRBV21-1|15
TGTGCCAGCCGACAGGGTTCGAGTGTTCGGAACACCATATATTTT
CASRQGSSVRNTIYF
>TRBJ1-5|TRBD1|.|TRBV6-2/TRBV6-3|14
TGTGCCAGCAGCCGGGGACAGGCAAATCAGCCCCAGCATTTT
CASSRGQANQPQHF
>TRBJ2-4|TRBD1|.|TRBV29-1|11
TGCAGCGGACAGGGGGGGGACATTCAGTACTTC
CSGQGGDIQYF
>TRBJ1-1|TRBD1|few|TRBV4-3|13
TGCGCCAGCAGCCAGATCAGGGGGCTCGCCGCTTTCTTT
CASSQIRGLAAFF
>TRBJ2-5|TRBD1|.|TRBV5-8|16
TGTGCCAGCAGCTTGGGACAGGGGGAGTTCCAAGAGACCCAGTACTTC
CASSLGQGEFQETQYF
>TRBJ1-3|TRBD1|once|TRBV7-6|16
TGTGCCAGCAGCCCGGTGGGACAGAGCTTGGAAAACACCATATATTTT
CASSPVGQSLENTIYF
>TRBJ2-1|TRBD2|.|TRBV5-1|17
TGCGCCAGCAGCCCCTTTCCTGGGACTAGCGGGGGCAATGAGCAGTTCTTC
CASSPFPGTSGGNEQFF
>TRBJ2-1|.|.|TRBV6-5|14
TGTGCCAGCAGTTACGATAGCGGCTACAATGAGCAGTTCTTC
CASSYDSGYNEQFF
>TRBJ2-3|.|.|TRBV19|14
TGTGCCAGTAGTATATCTAGAAGCACAGATACGCAGTATTTT
CASSISRSTDTQYF
>TRBJ2-3|.|.|TRBV2|14
TGTGCCACCAGACGGGACTCTGGCACAGATACGCAGTATTTT
CATRRDSGTDTQYF
>TRBJ2-7|TRBD2|.|TRBV6-5|12
TGTGCCAGCAGTTACATGGGGGGGGAGCAGTACTTC
CASSYMGGEQYF
>TRBJ2-2|TRBD2|.|TRBV10-2|15
TGCGCCAGCCGATTAGCGGGGGTGAACACCGGGGAGCTGTTTTTT
CASRLAGVNTGELFF
>TRBJ1-2|.|.|TRBV30|11
TGTGCCTGGAGTGGAACAGGGAGCTACACCTTC
CAWSGTGSYTF
>TRBJ1-1|TRBD1|.|TRBV11-2|14
TGTGCCAGCAGCTTAGTGGACAGGGGGCTTGAAGCTTTCTTT
CASSLVDRGLEAFF
>TRBJ1-1|TRBD1|.|TRBV9|15
TGTGCCAGCAGCGTTTCAGGGGGCCGTTACGCTGAAGCTTTCTTT
CASSVSGGRYAEAFF
>TRBJ1-3|.|.|TRBV14|16
TGTGCCAGCAGCCAAGATCTTCCAGACTCTGGAAACACCATATATTTT
CASSQDLPDSGNTIYF
>TRBJ2-2|TRBD1|.|TRBV27|15
TGTGCCAGCAGAGTCACAGGGGCCGGCACCGGGGAGCTGTTTTTT
CASRVTGAGTGELFF
>TRBJ1-6|.|.|TRBV6-1|13
TGTGCCAGCAGTGAAGACAGGGATTCACCCCTCCACTTT
CASSEDRDSPLHF
>TRBJ1-2|.|.|TRBV7-9|16
TGTGCCAGCAGCTTAGCGCGGCAGGGTATCTGGTCTGGCTACACCTTC
CASSLARQGIWSGYTF
>TRBJ2-3|TRBD2|.|TRBV27|16
TGTGCCAGCAGATTTATAGCGGGGGGGCATCAAGATACGCAGTATTTT
CASRFIAGGHQDTQYF
>TRBJ2-7|.|.|TRBV19|13
TGTGCCAGTAGTAAAGGGGGTAATTACGAGCAGTACTTC
CASSKGGNYEQYF
>TRBJ2-1|TRBD2|.|TRBV11-2|17
TGTGCCAGCAGCCCATCCAGACTAGCGGAGACACGGGATGAGCAGTTCTTC
CASSPSRLAETRDEQFF
>TRBJ2-3|.|once|TRBV21-1|12
TGTGCCACCCGACAGGGCACAGATACGCAGTATTTT
CATRQGTDTQYF
>TRBJ1-1|.|once|TRBV27|14
TGTGCCAGCAGCTTCACAGGGTTGGGCACTGAAGCTTTCTTT
CASSFTGLGTEAFF
>TRBJ1-1|.|.|TRBV7-9|13
TGTGCCAGCAGCTCGCAGGGTTACGCTGAAGCTTTCTTT
CASSSQGYAEAFF
>TRBJ2-2|.|.|TRBV12-3/TRBV12-4|13
TGTGCCAACCAGGACAGTAACACCGGGGAGCTGTTTTTT
CANQDSNTGELFF
>TRBJ1-5|TRBD1|.|TRBV19|15
TGTGCCAGTAGTATAGGACAGGGGGTAAATCAGCCCCAGCATTTT
CASSIGQGVNQPQHF
>TRBJ2-7|.|.|TRBV28|14
TGTGCCAGCAGTTTACCCCTCGTCCCCTACGAGCAGTACTTC
CASSLPLVPYEQYF
>TRBJ1-5|TRBD1|.|TRBV7-2|14
TGTGCCAGCAGCTTTGGGACAGGCAATCAGCCCCAGCATTTT
CASSFGTGNQPQHF
>TRBJ2-1|.|.|TRBV7-2|13
TGTGCCAGCAGCACCCCTTCGGGGAATGAGCAGTTCTTC
CASSTPSGNEQFF
>TRBJ1-5|TRBD1|.|TRBV6-5|14
TGTGCCAGCAGAACGGGACAGGGAATGGGACCCCAGCATTTT
CASRTGQGMGPQHF
>TRBJ1-5|.|once|TRBV28|16
TGTGCCAGCAGTTTGGAGGCGAGGTGGGGCAATCAGCCCCAGCATTTT
CASSLEARWGNQPQHF
>TRBJ2-7|TRBD2|.|TRBV3-1/TRBV3-2|16
TGTGCCAGCAGCACGTCCGCAGGGAGGGTGATCTACGAGCAGTACTTC
CASSTSAGRVIYEQYF
>TRBJ1-1|.|.|TRBV30|12
TGTGCCTGGAGTTCCGGGGGCACTGAAGCTTTCTTT
CAWSSGGTEAFF